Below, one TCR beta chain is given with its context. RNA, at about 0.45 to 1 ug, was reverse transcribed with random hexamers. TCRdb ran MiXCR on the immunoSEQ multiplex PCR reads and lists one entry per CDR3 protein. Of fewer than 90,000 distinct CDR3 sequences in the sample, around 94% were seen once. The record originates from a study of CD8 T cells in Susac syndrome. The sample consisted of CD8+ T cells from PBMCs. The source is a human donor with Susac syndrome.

CDR3 nucleotide sequence: TGCGCCAGCAGCTCCCCCGAAACACGGGGGGCTGGCGACGAGCAGTACTTC. Amino acids: CASSSPETRGAGDEQYF. The chain recombines TRBV5-1 with TRBJ2-7, with D possibly matching TRBD2 (7 bases). The germline V gene has CDR1 SGHRS and CDR2 YFSETQ. This CDR3 region has 17 residues. V lost 3 bases and J lost 5, with 24 bases in between.